Given below is one TCR beta chain in context. Its antigen remains unknown. Vbeta (60) and Jbeta (13) primers were used in the PCR. The repertoire was sequenced with immunoSEQ multiplex PCR; TCRdb's copy has only in-frame clones and lacks some. The repertoire holds more than 95,000 clones, with about four fifths as singletons. Trimming cost V 5 bases and J 1 base; bases outside gene matches: 11. The CDR3 has 16 residues. The germline V gene encodes CDR1 SGHTA and CDR2 FQGNSA. The data stem from a study of cytomegalovirus exposure and HLA in healthy donors. Notes on the study in general: TRBV6-2, TRBV6-3 and some other V segments were unresolvable in 87-base-pair reads. More clonal expansion characterized HLA-associated TCR beta chains than equally common others in a later analysis. A missense variant in DCLRE1C was later tied to TCR beta V- and J-gene trimming. Several top significant clusters appeared, in a later analysis, to be linked to common viral pathogens.

The sample was PBMCs. The V gene is TRBV7-2, the J gene TRBJ2-7, with 7 nucleotides matching TRBD1. The receptor comes from a middle-aged man in good health and CMV-seronegative. The CDR3 sequence is CASSVFPGQRSYEQYF. The CDR3 nucleotides are TGTGCCAGCAGCGTCTTCCCGGGACAGCGATCCTACGAGCAGTACTTC.